A selection of T cell receptor beta chains follows, all from one sample in a study of OX40 agonist ivuxolimab in advanced cancers. Repertoires were generated with immunoSEQ multiplex PCR, while TCRdb's copy carries only in-frame clones and drops some. The sample lists about 67,000 clones, approximately 81% occurring once. The sequenced sample was CD4+ or CD8+ T cells sorted from blood, obtained in a trial of the OX40 agonist ivuxolimab. The receptors originated from an adult with an advanced solid tumor such as melanoma, head and neck, liver or kidney cancer. Each CDR3 is given with its conserved first and last residue. The D gene is left open where the match is weak. Size tells how often a clone was seen (once, few, many) or the class of an expanded clone, and some rows leave it out.

- | TRBJ2-5 | TRBD2 | TRBV5-6 | CASSLRRGALETQYF | TGTGCCAGCAGCTTGAGGCGGGGGGCCCTAGAGACCCAGTACTTC
few | TRBJ1-1 | TRBD1 | TRBV29-1 | CSGGRQGARYTEAFF | TGCAGCGGTGGGAGACAGGGGGCGCGGTACACTGAAGCTTTCTTT
once | TRBJ1-5 | TRBD1 | TRBV28 | CASSLRQGDFNQPQHF | TGTGCCAGCAGTTTGAGACAGGGGGACTTCAATCAGCCCCAGCATTTT
- | TRBJ2-5 | - | TRBV18 | CASSPPGGTQETQYF | TGTGCCAGCTCACCACCCGGAGGGACGCAAGAGACCCAGTACTTC
- | TRBJ1-4 | TRBD1 | TRBV5-4 | CASSLGGTGEKLFF | TGTGCCAGCAGCTTGGGTGGGACAGGTGAAAAACTGTTTTTT
- | TRBJ2-1 | - | TRBV5-1 | CASSLAGIGGYEQFF | TGCGCCAGCAGCTTGGCCGGAATAGGAGGGTATGAGCAGTTCTTC
- | TRBJ1-5 | - | TRBV4-1 | CASSQDEWQPQHF | TGCGCCAGCAGCCAAGATGAGTGGCAGCCCCAGCATTTT
- | TRBJ1-3 | - | TRBV6-5 | CASSYDISSGNTIYF | TGTGCCAGCAGTTACGACATCAGCTCTGGAAACACCATATATTTT
- | TRBJ1-1 | - | TRBV7-2 | CASSYLSGAEAFF | TGTGCCAGCAGCTACCTGTCCGGGGCTGAAGCTTTCTTT
- | TRBJ1-4 | TRBD1 | TRBV28 | CASSPKPGQGSEKLFF | TGTGCCAGCAGTCCCAAGCCGGGACAGGGGAGTGAAAAACTGTTTTTT
- | TRBJ2-7 | TRBD1 | TRBV7-6 | CASSLGVRGSEQYF | TGTGCCAGCAGCTTAGGTGTCAGGGGGAGCGAGCAGTACTTC
- | TRBJ2-2 | - | TRBV7-9 | CASSLAGGENTGELFF | TGTGCCAGCAGCTTAGCAGGGGGTGAGAACACCGGGGAGCTGTTTTTT
- | TRBJ1-5 | TRBD1 | TRBV6-4 | CASSLDRGQPQHF | TGTGCCAGCAGTCTGGACAGGGGGCAGCCCCAGCATTTT
- | TRBJ2-7 | TRBD2 | TRBV10-3 | CATLASGSYEQYF | TGTGCCACTCTGGCTAGCGGTTCCTACGAGCAGTACTTC
- | TRBJ2-3 | - | TRBV7-2 | CASSLGGALGDTQYF | TGTGCCAGCAGCTTAGGGGGGGCCCTCGGAGATACGCAGTATTTT
- | TRBJ2-1 | - | TRBV12-1 | CASSLGRGPSSYNEQFF | TGTGCCAGCAGCTTGGGACGGGGGCCTTCCTCCTACAATGAGCAGTTCTTC
- | TRBJ2-6 | - | TRBV6-6 | CASRVGWPGANVLTF | TGTGCCAGCAGGGTCGGGTGGCCTGGGGCCAACGTCCTGACTTTC
- | TRBJ2-1 | - | TRBV7-6 | CASSPQLAHEQFF | TGTGCCAGCAGCCCTCAACTAGCCCATGAGCAGTTCTTC
- | TRBJ2-5 | - | TRBV29-1 | CSVLTRGRETQYF | TGCAGCGTCCTCACACGGGGGCGGGAGACCCAGTACTTC
- | TRBJ2-1 | - | TRBV19 | CASSDRELEQFF | TGTGCCAGTAGTGATCGGGAATTGGAGCAGTTCTTC
- | TRBJ1-3 | - | TRBV5-6 | CASSLVGPAGAGNTIYF | TGTGCCAGCAGCTTGGTGGGGCCGGCAGGGGCAGGAAACACCATATATTTT
- | TRBJ2-3 | - | TRBV5-1 | CASSWGSTDTQYF | TGCGCCAGCAGCTGGGGTTCCACAGATACGCAGTATTTT
- | TRBJ2-1 | - | TRBV7-3 | CASSSTAAGEQFF | TGTGCCAGCAGCTCGACCGCGGCAGGGGAGCAGTTCTTC
- | TRBJ1-2 | - | TRBV19 | CASSIGTGLSAGYTF | TGTGCCAGTAGTATAGGTACAGGTCTTTCGGCTGGCTACACCTTC
- | TRBJ1-4 | - | TRBV18 | CASSDGPRNEKLFF | TGTGCCAGCTCGGACGGACCGCGTAATGAAAAACTGTTTTTT
- | TRBJ1-2 | - | TRBV7-8 | CASSPDWILRGYTF | TGTGCCAGCAGCCCCGACTGGATTTTGCGAGGCTACACCTTC
- | TRBJ2-3 | TRBD1 | TRBV5-1 | CASSSLQGSLGTDTQYF | TGCGCCAGCAGCTCCTTACAGGGGAGTTTAGGCACAGATACGCAGTATTTT
- | TRBJ1-4 | - | TRBV6-6 | CASNRDEKLFF | TGTGCCAGCAACAGGGATGAAAAACTGTTTTTT
- | TRBJ1-3 | - | TRBV7-2 | CASGRGLGNTIYF | TGTGCCAGCGGTCGGGGATTAGGAAACACCATATATTTT
- | TRBJ2-4 | TRBD1 | TRBV9 | CASSPGQGASNIQYF | TGTGCCAGCAGCCCAGGACAGGGGGCTTCTAACATTCAGTACTTC
- | TRBJ1-3 | TRBD1 | TRBV7-3 | CASSLTGSSGNTIYF | TGTGCCAGCAGCTTGACAGGGTCGTCTGGAAACACCATATATTTT
few | TRBJ2-3 | - | TRBV11-1 | CASSFGVGYTDTQYF | TGTGCCAGCAGCTTTGGAGTGGGGTACACAGATACGCAGTATTTT
once | TRBJ2-7 | TRBD2 | TRBV5-1 | CASSTGTSLYEQYF | TGCGCCAGCAGCACCGGGACTAGTCTCTACGAGCAGTACTTC
once | TRBJ2-2 | - | TRBV7-3 | CASSPAGGGTGELFF | TGTGCCAGCAGCCCCGCAGGGGGAGGTACCGGGGAGCTGTTTTTT
- | TRBJ1-4 | - | TRBV6-5 | CASSYSWRATNEKLFF | TGTGCCAGCAGTTACTCTTGGAGGGCAACTAATGAAAAACTGTTTTTT
- | TRBJ1-2 | - | TRBV29-1 | CSVVGVRGYTF | TGCAGCGTTGTAGGGGTGAGAGGCTACACCTTC
- | TRBJ1-2 | - | TRBV28 | CASSLLDRNYGYTF | TGTGCCAGCAGTTTACTGGACAGAAACTATGGCTACACCTTC
- | TRBJ1-1 | - | TRBV19 | CASSIKPEGTEAFF | TGTGCCAGTAGTATTAAGCCAGAGGGCACTGAAGCTTTCTTT
- | TRBJ2-7 | TRBD2 | TRBV28 | CASSLGGEQYF | TGTGCCAGCAGTTTGGGGGGGGAGCAGTACTTC
- | TRBJ1-1 | TRBD1 | TRBV19 | CASSIRTGVTNTEAFF | TGTGCCAGTAGTATACGGACAGGGGTGACGAACACTGAAGCTTTCTTT
- | TRBJ2-3 | TRBD1 | TRBV28 | CASRRTGLPPGTDTQYF | TGTGCCAGCAGACGGACAGGGTTACCGCCGGGCACAGATACGCAGTATTTT
- | TRBJ2-2 | TRBD1 | TRBV4-2 | CASSQADRGPTGELFF | TGTGCCAGCAGCCAAGCTGACAGGGGGCCCACCGGGGAGCTGTTTTTT
- | TRBJ1-1 | TRBD1 | TRBV5-1 | CASSLLTGVNTEAFF | TGCGCCAGCAGCCTACTGACAGGGGTGAACACTGAAGCTTTCTTT
- | TRBJ2-3 | - | TRBV28 | CASSLLGGTSTDTQYF | TGTGCCAGCAGTTTACTTGGCGGAACTAGCACAGATACGCAGTATTTT
few | TRBJ2-3 | - | TRBV2 | CASSEGGRDTQYF | TGTGCCAGCAGTGAGGGGGGGCGAGATACGCAGTATTTT
- | TRBJ2-7 | - | TRBV5-4 | CASSLEVSSYEQYF | TGTGCCAGCAGCTTGGAGGTCAGCTCCTACGAGCAGTACTTC
- | TRBJ2-3 | - | TRBV5-1 | CASSRGASTDTQYF | TGCGCCAGCAGTAGGGGCGCGAGCACAGATACGCAGTATTTT
- | TRBJ1-4 | TRBD1 | TRBV11-2 | CASSLAGQGSEKLFF | TGTGCCAGCAGCTTAGCGGGACAGGGGAGTGAAAAACTGTTTTTT
- | TRBJ1-5 | TRBD1 | TRBV6-4 | CASSPGQGSNQPQHF | TGTGCCAGCAGCCCCGGACAGGGTTCAAATCAGCCCCAGCATTTT
- | TRBJ2-5 | TRBD2 | TRBV19 | CASSPGLAGDYQETQYF | TGTGCCAGTAGTCCTGGACTAGCGGGAGACTACCAAGAGACCCAGTACTTC
- | TRBJ1-2 | - | TRBV4-1 | CASSQDAGSDYGYTF | TGCGCCAGCAGCCAAGATGCAGGGAGCGACTATGGCTACACCTTC
- | TRBJ2-3 | - | TRBV6-6 | CASSYSNTDTQYF | TGTGCCAGCAGTTACTCGAACACAGATACGCAGTATTTT
- | TRBJ1-1 | TRBD1 | TRBV2 | CASRPTGGLAEAFF | TGTGCCAGCAGACCGACAGGGGGTTTGGCTGAAGCTTTCTTT
- | TRBJ1-1 | TRBD1 | TRBV2 | CASRKGTGVTEAFF | TGTGCCAGCAGGAAAGGGACAGGGGTTACTGAAGCTTTCTTT
- | TRBJ2-7 | TRBD2 | TRBV11-2 | CASSFGVASGKYEQYF | TGTGCCAGCAGCTTCGGAGTGGCTAGCGGGAAATACGAGCAGTACTTC
- | TRBJ1-1 | TRBD1 | TRBV10-3 | CAISESGGQSTEAFF | TGTGCCATCAGTGAGTCGGGGGGACAGAGCACTGAAGCTTTCTTT
once | TRBJ2-1 | TRBD2 | TRBV7-3 | CASAKLREGAGNEQFF | TGTGCCAGCGCAAAGCTTAGGGAGGGTGCCGGGAATGAGCAGTTCTTC
- | TRBJ2-1 | TRBD2 | TRBV5-6 | CASSLGLAGYNEQFF | TGTGCCAGCAGCCTGGGACTAGCGGGATACAATGAGCAGTTCTTC